This TCR beta chain was captured by sequencing in a study of breast tumors, draining lymph nodes, adjacent tissues. Study-level findings and limits: Tumors had less TCR diversity than lymph nodes, more than nontumor tissue.

Breast cancer patients provided tissue from their axillary draining lymph nodes. In this sample, this clonotype turned up many times. The antigen is unknown. Via MiXCR, TCRdb re-called the multiplex PCR reads, giving one row per CDR3 protein. The sample records 200,000 to 300,000 distinct CDR3 sequences, 30% being singletons. This clonotype was sampled from a female donor with breast cancer. Some clones in this sample may be carry-over from other donors' samples. Specimen: axillary lymph node tissue.

The CDR3 loop reads CATSGFFGTGSTDTQYF. For the CDR3, the DNA is TGTGCCACCAGTGGGTTCTTCGGGACAGGAAGCACAGATACGCAGTATTTT. The chain carries TRBV24-1 and TRBJ2-3; 8 bases fit TRBD1. This CDR3 is built from 17 residues. CDR1 and CDR2 (germline): KGHDR, SFDVKD. V trimming: 5 bases; J trimming: 0 bases; junction bases outside the gene matches: 9.